This TCR beta chain emerged from a study of blood T cell repertoires in COVID-19. Background on the study: The origin of the acute and convalescent COVID-19 samples was the United States, Italy and Spain. PBMCs, B-cell-depleted T cells, or T cells were the source of the cDNA or gDNA that made up the material.

V shed 0 bases and J shed 4 bases, with 7 bases lying between them. The CDR3 has 13 residues. The germline V gene encodes CDR1 MGHRA and CDR2 YSYEKL. Measured with immunoSEQ multiplex PCR; TCRdb has only the in-frame clones, and not every one. The profile shows 130,000 to 150,000 clones, 80% to 90% of them singletons. This TCR derives from a human donor with acute or convalescent COVID-19. The donor label of this sample is uncertain. This rearrangement joins TRBV4-1 to TRBJ2-7; no clear D. The sample was peripheral blood. This CDR3 reads CASSQEPGYEQYF. CDR3 nucleotide sequence: TGCGCCAGCAGCCAAGAACCCGGGTACGAGCAGTACTTC.